One and the same sample provided the 11 T cell receptor beta chains below, sequenced in a study of shared clonotypes between healthy human individuals. TCRdb's copy holds only in-frame clones and misses some; the assay was immunoSEQ multiplex PCR. The sample has approximately 2,200,000 clones; under 95% are singletons. Terminally differentiated effector memory CD45RA+ cells were excluded from the naive CD8 cells, which were CD45RO-negative and positively selected for CCR7. The sequencing input was naive CD8+ T cells from PBMCs. The receptor source for this set is a young man in good health. Some clones in this sample may be carry-over from other donors' samples.

This clone appeared many times. The V gene is TRBV6-4, the J gene TRBJ2-1; D call uncertain. V was trimmed by 5 bases and J by 0 bases, leaving 14 bases between them. Germline V gives CDR1 MRHNA, CDR2 SNTAGT. This CDR3 is 16 amino acids long. The CDR3: CASSQDPKNSYNEQFF. For the CDR3, the DNA is TGTGCCAGCAGTCAGGACCCTAAAAACTCCTACAATGAGCAGTTCTTC.

Note on this clone: Within the sample, other DNA sequences also encode this same CDR3. V gene TRBV7-9 combines with J gene TRBJ2-7; 8 nucleotides line up with TRBD1. CDR3 length equals 14 residues. Germline CDR1 and CDR2: SEHNR and FQNEAQ (reference sequence). V lost 4 bases to trimming and J lost 0 bases; unmatched junction nucleotides: 2. The CDR3, as DNA: TGTGCCAGCAGCTCGGACAGGGCCTCCTACGAGCAGTACTTC. Translated: CASSSDRASYEQYF.

As regards this clone: Other DNA sequences within the sample encode an identical CDR3. The rearrangement joins TRBV6-6 to TRBJ1-1, with unresolved D. V lost 2 bases and J lost 1, with 2 bases in between. The CDR3 loop spans 12 amino acids. CDR1 MNHNY and CDR2 SVGAGI come from the germline V gene (reference sequence). The CDR3 here is CASSYPNTEAFF. CDR3 DNA sequence: TGTGCCAGCAGTTACCCGAACACTGAAGCTTTCTTT.

The V and J genes are TRBV19 and TRBJ1-1; no clear D gene. V was shortened by 0 bases and J by 6 bases, with 26 bases between the two germline ends. The CDR3 length is 19 residues. The germline V gene encodes CDR1 LNHDA and CDR2 SQIVND (reference sequence). The CDR3 coding sequence is TGTGCCAGTAGTATAGATATGGGGTGGCGGGGAAACGGAATCTCTGAAGCTTTCTTT. This gives the protein CASSIDMGWRGNGISEAFF.

V and J are TRBV9 and TRBJ2-1; D ambiguous. The CDR3 is 12 residues long. The germline CDR1 and CDR2 sequences are SGDLS and YYNGEE. Trimming pared 4 bases from V and 8 bases from J, leaving 10 bases between. The CDR3 DNA follows: TGTGCCAGCAGCCTCTCACGGGATGAGCAGTTCTTC. Encoded protein: CASSLSRDEQFF.

The chain recombines TRBV6-5 with TRBJ1-5; D uncertain. CDR1 and CDR2 (germline): MNHEY, SVGAGI. CDR3 size: 15 residues. V lost 0 bases, J lost 2 bases, and 8 bases lay in between. CDR3 DNA: TGTGCCAGCAGTTACTCGTTCAAGGGCAATCAGCCCCAGCATTTT. It yields the protein CASSYSFKGNQPQHF.

As to this clone: At one of its ends the junction is not consistent with the germline gene, which may arise from a read error. The chain recombines TRBV11-2 with TRBJ1-1, with TRBD1 matching 7 bases. In germline, CDR1 is SGHAT, CDR2 FQNNGV. CDR3 length: 15 amino acids. Written as DNA, the CDR3 is TGTGCCAGCAGCCCCCCCCAGACAGGGAACGCTGAAGCTTTCTTT. It encodes CASSPPQTGNAEAFF.

V gene TRBV4-2 combines with J gene TRBJ2-3, with a weak D call TRBD2 (5 bases). V gave up 8 bases and J gave up 2 bases, with 14 bases separating them. The CDR3 has 14 amino acids. CDR1 LGHNA and CDR2 YNFKEQ come from the germline V gene. The CDR3 region has the DNA TGTGCCAGCGCCTTGGGAGACGCCACAGATACGCAGTATTTT. Protein sequence: CASALGDATDTQYF.

The V gene is TRBV7-8, the J gene TRBJ2-3; 8 bases align to TRBD2. V lost 0 bases to trimming and J lost 0 bases; unmatched junction nucleotides: 2. The germline CDR1 and CDR2 sequences are SGHVS and FQNEAQ. There are 16 residues in the CDR3. CDR3 DNA: TGTGCCAGCAGCTTAGCGCCTAGCGGGAGCACAGATACGCAGTATTTT. Translated, it gives CASSLAPSGSTDTQYF.

The rearrangement joins TRBV27 to TRBJ2-7, with D hard to call. Germline V gene lookup returns CDR1 MNHEY and CDR2 SMNVEV (reference sequence). With 2 bases removed from V and 4 bases from J, the gap between germline ends came to 15 bases. CDR3 length: 15 amino acids. This chain's CDR3 is CASSLTGLLSYEQYF. For the CDR3, the DNA is TGTGCCAGCAGTTTAACTGGTCTTCTGAGTTACGAGCAGTACTTC.

CDR3 nucleotide sequence: TGTGCCTGGGACCTGACAGGGGGCGGAGAGACCCAGTACTTC. Translation: CAWDLTGGGETQYF. This chain links TRBV30 with TRBJ2-5, with 10 positions matching TRBD1. This CDR3 has 14 amino acids. Looked up from germline, CDR1 is GTSNPN and CDR2 is SVGIG (reference sequence). Trimming removed 5 bases from V and 4 bases from J; junction bases left unmatched: 7.